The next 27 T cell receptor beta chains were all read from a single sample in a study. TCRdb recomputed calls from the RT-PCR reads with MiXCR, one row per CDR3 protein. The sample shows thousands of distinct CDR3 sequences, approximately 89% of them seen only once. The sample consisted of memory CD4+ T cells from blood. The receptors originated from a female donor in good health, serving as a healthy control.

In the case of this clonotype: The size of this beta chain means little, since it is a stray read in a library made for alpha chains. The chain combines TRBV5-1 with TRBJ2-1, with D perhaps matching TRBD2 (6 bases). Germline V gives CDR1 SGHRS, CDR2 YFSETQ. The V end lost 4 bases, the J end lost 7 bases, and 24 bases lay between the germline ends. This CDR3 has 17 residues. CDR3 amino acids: CASSPWSFGTDYNEQFF. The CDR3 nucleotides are TGCGCCAGCAGCCCCTGGAGTTTTGGGACGGACTATAATGAGCAGTTCTTC.

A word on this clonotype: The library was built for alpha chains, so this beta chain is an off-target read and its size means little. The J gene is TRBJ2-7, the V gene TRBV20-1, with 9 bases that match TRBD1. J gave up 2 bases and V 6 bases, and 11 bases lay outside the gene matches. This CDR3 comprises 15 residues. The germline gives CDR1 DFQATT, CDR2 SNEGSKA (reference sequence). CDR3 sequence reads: CSALNSGQGTYEQYF. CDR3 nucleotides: TGCAGTGCCCTAAACTCGGGACAGGGAACCTACGAGCAGTACTTC.

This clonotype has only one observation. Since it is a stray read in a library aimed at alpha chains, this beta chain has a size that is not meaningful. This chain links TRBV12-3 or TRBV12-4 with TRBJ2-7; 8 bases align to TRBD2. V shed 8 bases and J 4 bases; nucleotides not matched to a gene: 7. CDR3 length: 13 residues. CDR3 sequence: CASGLSGKYEQYF. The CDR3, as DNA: TGTGCCAGCGGCCTTAGCGGGAAGTACGAGCAGTACTTC.

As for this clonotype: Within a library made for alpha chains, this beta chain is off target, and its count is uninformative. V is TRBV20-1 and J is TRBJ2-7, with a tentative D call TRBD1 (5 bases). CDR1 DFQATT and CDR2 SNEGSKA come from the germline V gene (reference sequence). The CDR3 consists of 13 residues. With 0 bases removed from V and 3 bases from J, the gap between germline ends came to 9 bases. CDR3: CSARDRGDYEQYF. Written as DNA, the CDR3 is TGCAGTGCTAGAGATAGGGGCGACTACGAGCAGTACTTC.

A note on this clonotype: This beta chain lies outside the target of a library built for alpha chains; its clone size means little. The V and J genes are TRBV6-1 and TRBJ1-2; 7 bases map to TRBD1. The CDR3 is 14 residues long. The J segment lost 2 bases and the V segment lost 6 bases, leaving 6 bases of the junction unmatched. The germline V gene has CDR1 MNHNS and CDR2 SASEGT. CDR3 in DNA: TGTGCCAGCAGACCCGACAGGGTGAACTATGGCTACACCTTC. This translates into CASRPDRVNYGYTF.

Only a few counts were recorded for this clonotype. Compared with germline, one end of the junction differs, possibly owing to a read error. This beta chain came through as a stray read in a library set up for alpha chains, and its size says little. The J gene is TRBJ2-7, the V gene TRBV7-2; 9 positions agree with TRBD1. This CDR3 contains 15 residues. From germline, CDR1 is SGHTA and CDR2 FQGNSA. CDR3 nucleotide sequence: TGTGCCAGCAGCTCACGGACAGGGGAAGCCTATGAGCAGTACTTC. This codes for CASSSRTGEAYEQYF.

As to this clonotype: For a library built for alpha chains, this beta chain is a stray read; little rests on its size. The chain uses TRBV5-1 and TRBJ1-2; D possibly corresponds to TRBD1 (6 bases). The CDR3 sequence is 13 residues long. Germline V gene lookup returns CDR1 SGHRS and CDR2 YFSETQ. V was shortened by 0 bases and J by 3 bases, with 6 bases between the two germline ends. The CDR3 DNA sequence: TGCGCCAGCAGCTTGGGGACAGACTATGGCTACACCTTC. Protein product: CASSLGTDYGYTF.

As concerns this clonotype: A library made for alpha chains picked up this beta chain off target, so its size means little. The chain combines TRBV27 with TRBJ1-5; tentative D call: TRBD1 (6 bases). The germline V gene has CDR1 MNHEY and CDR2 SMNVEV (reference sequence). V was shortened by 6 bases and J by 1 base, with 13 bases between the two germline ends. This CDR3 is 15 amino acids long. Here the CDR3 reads CASRTQGISNQPQHF. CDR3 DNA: TGTGCCAGCAGGACACAGGGTATCAGCAATCAGCCCCAGCATTTT.

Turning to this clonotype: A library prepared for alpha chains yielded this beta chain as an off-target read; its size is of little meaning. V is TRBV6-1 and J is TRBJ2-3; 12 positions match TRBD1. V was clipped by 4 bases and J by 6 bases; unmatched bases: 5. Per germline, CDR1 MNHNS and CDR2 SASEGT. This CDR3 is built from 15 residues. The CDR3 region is CASSAGTGGRDTQYF. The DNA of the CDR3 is TGTGCCAGCAGTGCGGGGACAGGGGGCAGGGATACGCAGTATTTT.

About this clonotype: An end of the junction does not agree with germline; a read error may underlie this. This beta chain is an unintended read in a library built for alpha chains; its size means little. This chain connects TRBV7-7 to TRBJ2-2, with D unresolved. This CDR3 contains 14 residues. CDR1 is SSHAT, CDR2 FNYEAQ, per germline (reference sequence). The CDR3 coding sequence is TGTGCTAGCAGGTCGTCCCCGAACACCGGGGAGCTGTTTTTT. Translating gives CASRSSPNTGELFF.

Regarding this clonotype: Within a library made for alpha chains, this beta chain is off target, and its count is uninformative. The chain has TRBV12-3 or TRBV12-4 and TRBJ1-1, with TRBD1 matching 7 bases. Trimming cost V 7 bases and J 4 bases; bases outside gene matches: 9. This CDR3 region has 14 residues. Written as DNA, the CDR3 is TGTGCCAGCATAGTTCTCCACAGGGGCACTGAAGCTTTCTTT. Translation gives CASIVLHRGTEAFF.

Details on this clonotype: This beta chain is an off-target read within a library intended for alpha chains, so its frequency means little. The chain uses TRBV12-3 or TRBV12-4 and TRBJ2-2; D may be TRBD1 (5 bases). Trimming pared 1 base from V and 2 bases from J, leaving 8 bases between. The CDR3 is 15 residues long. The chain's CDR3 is CASSLGQGNTGELFF. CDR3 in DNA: TGTGCCAGCAGTTTAGGCCAGGGAAACACCGGGGAGCTGTTTTTT.

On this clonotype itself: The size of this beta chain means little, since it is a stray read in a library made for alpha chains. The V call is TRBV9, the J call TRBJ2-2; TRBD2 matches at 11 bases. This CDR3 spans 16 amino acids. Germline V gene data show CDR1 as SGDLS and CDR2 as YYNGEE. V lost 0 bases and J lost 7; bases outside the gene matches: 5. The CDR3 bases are TGTGCCAGCAGCGTAGCGTCTAGCGGGAGGTACGGGGAGCTGTTTTTT. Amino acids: CASSVASSGRYGELFF.

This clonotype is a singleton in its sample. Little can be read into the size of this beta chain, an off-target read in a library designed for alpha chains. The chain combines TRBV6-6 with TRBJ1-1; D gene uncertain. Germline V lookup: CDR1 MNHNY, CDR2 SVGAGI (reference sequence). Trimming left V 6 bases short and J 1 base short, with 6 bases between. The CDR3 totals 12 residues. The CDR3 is CASRQRNTEAFF. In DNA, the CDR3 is TGTGCCAGCAGACAGAGGAACACTGAAGCTTTCTTT.

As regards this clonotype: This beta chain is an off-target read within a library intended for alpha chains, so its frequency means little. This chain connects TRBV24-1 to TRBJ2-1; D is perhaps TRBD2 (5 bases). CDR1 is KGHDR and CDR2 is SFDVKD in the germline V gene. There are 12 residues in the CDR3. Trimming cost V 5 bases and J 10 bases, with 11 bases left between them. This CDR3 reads CATSGRVGEQFF. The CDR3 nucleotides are TGTGCCACCAGTGGGCGGGTAGGGGAGCAGTTCTTC.

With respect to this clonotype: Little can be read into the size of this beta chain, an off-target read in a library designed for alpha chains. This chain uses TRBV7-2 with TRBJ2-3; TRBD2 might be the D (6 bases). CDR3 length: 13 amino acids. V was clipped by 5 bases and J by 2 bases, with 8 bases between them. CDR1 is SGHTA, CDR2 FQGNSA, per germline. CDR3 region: CASSPSATDTQYF. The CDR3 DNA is TGTGCCAGCAGCCCTAGCGCCACAGATACGCAGTATTTT.

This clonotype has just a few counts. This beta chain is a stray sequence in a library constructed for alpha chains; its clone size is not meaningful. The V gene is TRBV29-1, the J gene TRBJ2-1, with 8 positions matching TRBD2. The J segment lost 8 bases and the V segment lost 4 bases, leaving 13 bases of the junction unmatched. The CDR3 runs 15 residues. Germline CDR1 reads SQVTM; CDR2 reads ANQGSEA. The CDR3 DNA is TGCAGCGTTGGATACCGAGGCGGGGGGAGGGATGAGCAGTTCTTC. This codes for CSVGYRGGGRDEQFF.

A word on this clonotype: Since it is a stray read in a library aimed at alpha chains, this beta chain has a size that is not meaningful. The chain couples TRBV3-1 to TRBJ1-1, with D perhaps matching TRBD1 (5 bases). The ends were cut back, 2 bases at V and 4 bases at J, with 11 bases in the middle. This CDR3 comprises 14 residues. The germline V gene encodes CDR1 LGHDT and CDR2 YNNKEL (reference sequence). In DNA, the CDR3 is TGTGCCAGCAGCCAACAGGGCGAGGGCACTGAAGCTTTCTTT. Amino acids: CASSQQGEGTEAFF.

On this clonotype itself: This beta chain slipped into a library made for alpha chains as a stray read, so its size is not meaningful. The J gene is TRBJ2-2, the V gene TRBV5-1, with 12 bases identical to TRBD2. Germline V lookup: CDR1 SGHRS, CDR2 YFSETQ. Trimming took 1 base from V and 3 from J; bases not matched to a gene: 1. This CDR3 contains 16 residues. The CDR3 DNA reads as TGCGCCAGCAGCTTGTGGACTAGCGGGGACACCGGGGAGCTGTTTTTT. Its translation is CASSLWTSGDTGELFF.

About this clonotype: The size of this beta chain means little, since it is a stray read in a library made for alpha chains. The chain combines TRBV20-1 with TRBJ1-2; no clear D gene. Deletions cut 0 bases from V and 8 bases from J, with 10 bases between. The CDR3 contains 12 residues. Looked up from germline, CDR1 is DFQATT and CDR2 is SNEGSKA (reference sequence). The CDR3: CSARDNSRGYTF. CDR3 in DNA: TGCAGTGCTAGAGATAATTCACGGGGCTACACCTTC.

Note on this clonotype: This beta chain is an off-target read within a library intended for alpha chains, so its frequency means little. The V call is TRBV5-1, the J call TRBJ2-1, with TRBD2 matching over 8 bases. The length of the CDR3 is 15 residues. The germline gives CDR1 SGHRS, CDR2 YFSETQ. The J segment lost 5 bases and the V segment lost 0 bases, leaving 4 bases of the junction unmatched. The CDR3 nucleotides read TGCGCCAGCAGCTTGGTCGGGGGGGCCAACAATGAGCAGTTCTTC. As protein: CASSLVGGANNEQFF.

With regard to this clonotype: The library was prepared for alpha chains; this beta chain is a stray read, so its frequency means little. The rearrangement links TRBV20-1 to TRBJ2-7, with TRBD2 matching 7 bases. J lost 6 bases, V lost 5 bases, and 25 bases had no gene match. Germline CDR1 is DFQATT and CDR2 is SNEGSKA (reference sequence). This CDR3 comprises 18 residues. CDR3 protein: CSAGASDILAANRGEQYF. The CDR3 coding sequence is TGCAGTGCTGGGGCCAGCGACATTCTAGCGGCAAACAGAGGCGAGCAGTACTTC.

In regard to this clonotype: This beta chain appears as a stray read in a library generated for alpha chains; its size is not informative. CDR3 coding DNA: TGTGCCAGCAGCTCTGGGACTAGCGGAACCTACGAGCAGTACTTC. Its translation: CASSSGTSGTYEQYF. The chain recombines TRBV7-2 with TRBJ2-7, with 11 bases that match TRBD2. This CDR3 contains 15 residues. V lost 4 bases to trimming and J lost 2 bases; unmatched junction nucleotides: 4. Germline lookup yields CDR1 SGHTA and CDR2 FQGNSA.

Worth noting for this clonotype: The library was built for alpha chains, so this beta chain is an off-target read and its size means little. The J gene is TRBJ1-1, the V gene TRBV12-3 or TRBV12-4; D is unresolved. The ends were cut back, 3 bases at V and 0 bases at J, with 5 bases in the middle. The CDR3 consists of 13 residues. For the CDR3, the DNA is TGTGCCAGCAGTTTGGACTTGAACACTGAAGCTTTCTTT. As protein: CASSLDLNTEAFF.

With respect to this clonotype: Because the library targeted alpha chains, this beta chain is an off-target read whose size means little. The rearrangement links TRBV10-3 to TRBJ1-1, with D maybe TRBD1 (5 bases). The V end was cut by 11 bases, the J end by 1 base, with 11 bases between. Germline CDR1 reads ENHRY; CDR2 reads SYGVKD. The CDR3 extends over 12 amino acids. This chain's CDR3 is CAVGTENTEAFF. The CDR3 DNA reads TGTGCCGTCGGGACCGAGAACACTGAAGCTTTCTTT.

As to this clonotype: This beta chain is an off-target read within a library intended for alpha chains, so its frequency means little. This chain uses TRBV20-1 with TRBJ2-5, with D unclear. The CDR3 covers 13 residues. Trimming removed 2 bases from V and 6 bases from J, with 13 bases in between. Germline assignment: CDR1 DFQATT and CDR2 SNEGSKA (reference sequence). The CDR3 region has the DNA TGCAGTGCTAGACGGATCCTAGACCAGACCCAGTACTTC. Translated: CSARRILDQTQYF.

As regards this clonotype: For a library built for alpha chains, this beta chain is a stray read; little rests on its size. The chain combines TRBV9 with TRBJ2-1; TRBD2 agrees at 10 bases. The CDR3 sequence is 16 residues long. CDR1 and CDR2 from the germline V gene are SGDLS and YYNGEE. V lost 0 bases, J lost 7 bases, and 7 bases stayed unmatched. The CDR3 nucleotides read TGTGCCAGCAGCGTAGGGCCTAGCGGGAGCACAAATGAGCAGTTCTTC. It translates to CASSVGPSGSTNEQFF.